This TCR beta chain was sequenced in a study of shared clonotypes between healthy human individuals. Germline assignment: CDR1 LGHNA and CDR2 YNFKEQ. V was pared by 2 bases and J by 4 bases, with 11 bases between. The CDR3 is 14 amino acids. Sequencing was performed with immunoSEQ multiplex PCR; in TCRdb, only in-frame clones are kept and a portion is missing. The table records about 480,000 clones, 75% to 80% of them present only once. This clone appeared a few times. This chain joins TRBV4-2 and TRBJ1-1, with a tentative D call TRBD1 (5 bases). The source material was PBMCs. This TCR was recovered from a woman aged 40 to 50 in good health. Some clones in this sample may be carry-over from other donors' samples. The CDR3 spells CASSQPRVGTEAFF. CDR3 nucleotides: TGTGCCAGCAGCCAACCCAGGGTTGGCACTGAAGCTTTCTTT.